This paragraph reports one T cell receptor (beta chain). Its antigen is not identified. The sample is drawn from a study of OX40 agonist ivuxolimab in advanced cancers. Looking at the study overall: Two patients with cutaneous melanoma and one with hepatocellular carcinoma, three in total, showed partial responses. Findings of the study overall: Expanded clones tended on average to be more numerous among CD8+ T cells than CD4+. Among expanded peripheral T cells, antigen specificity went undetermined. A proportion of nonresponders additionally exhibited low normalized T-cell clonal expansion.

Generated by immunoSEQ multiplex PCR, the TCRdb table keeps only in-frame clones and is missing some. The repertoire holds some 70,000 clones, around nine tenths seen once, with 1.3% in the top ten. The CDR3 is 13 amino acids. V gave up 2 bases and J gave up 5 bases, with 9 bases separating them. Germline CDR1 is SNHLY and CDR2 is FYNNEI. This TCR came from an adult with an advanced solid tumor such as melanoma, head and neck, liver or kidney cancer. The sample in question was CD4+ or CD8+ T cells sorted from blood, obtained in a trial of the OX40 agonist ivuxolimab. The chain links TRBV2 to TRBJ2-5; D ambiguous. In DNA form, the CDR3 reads TGTGCCAGCAGTGAACCCCGTTTGGAGACCCAGTACTTC. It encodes CASSEPRLETQYF.